Presented here are 10 T cell receptor beta chains from one specimen sequenced in a study of blood T cells in healthy people across ages. Primed by a sample-barcoded 5' primer and a J-beta primer mix, a second PCR proceeded for about 6 to 11 cycles. One entry per CDR3 protein results from TCRdb running MiXCR on the 5' RACE reads. The data show 1.5 million or so distinct CDR3 sequences, 35% to 45% seen once. Sequencing used blood. These receptors came from a young woman in good health.

This clonotype was counted once. The genes are TRBV5-1 and TRBJ1-2, with D possibly being TRBD1 (6 bases). The CDR3 is 17 residues long. V was pared by 0 bases and J by 7 bases, with 22 bases between. CDR1 SGHRS and CDR2 YFSETQ come from the germline V gene. This CDR3 reads CASSLAAGRGRGFGYTF. The CDR3 DNA is TGCGCCAGCAGCTTGGCCGCGGGCCGGGGCAGGGGATTTGGCTACACCTTC.

This clonotype has just a few counts. The chain combines TRBV10-3 with TRBJ1-5; maybe TRBD1 (5 bases). The CDR3 contains 12 residues. Trimming removed 2 bases at V and 6 bases at J, with 5 bases between. The germline V gene has CDR1 ENHRY and CDR2 SYGVKD. CDR3 sequence reads: CAISERGQPQHF. DNA for the CDR3: TGTGCCATCAGTGAGAGGGGTCAGCCCCAGCATTTT.

This clonotype was seen ten or more times. This chain connects TRBV6-5 to TRBJ2-7; perhaps TRBD2 as D (5 bases). The V gene lost 7 bases and the J gene lost 3 bases, with 13 bases spanning the gap. Per germline, CDR1 MNHEY and CDR2 SVGAGI. The CDR3 loop spans 13 amino acids. The CDR3 sequence is CASTASGIYEQYF. The CDR3 DNA is TGTGCCAGCACCGCCAGCGGAATCTACGAGCAGTACTTC.

A single count supports this clonotype. The chain links TRBV7-2 to TRBJ1-6; D may be TRBD1 (6 bases). The germline CDR1 and CDR2 sequences are SGHTA and FQGNSA. Trimming stripped 2 bases from V and 8 bases from J, with 13 bases between. The CDR3 length is 15 residues. CDR3 in amino acids: CASSLIGGRDSPLHF. Here the CDR3 DNA reads TGTGCCAGCAGCTTAATCGGGGGGCGCGATTCACCCCTCCACTTT.

The chain joins TRBV7-9 to TRBJ2-1; D may be TRBD2 (5 bases). This CDR3 contains 13 residues. CDR1 and CDR2 (germline): SEHNR, FQNEAQ (reference sequence). With 11 bases removed from V and 0 bases from J, the gap between germline ends came to 11 bases. The CDR3 protein is CACWTGSYNEQFF. CDR3 in DNA: TGTGCCTGTTGGACTGGCTCCTACAATGAGCAGTTCTTC.

This clonotype was recorded a few times. The chain links TRBV7-3 to TRBJ1-2; D ambiguous. There are 15 residues in the CDR3. Trimming removed 1 base at V and 7 bases at J, with 16 bases between. Germline CDR1 and CDR2: SGHTA and FQGTGA. CDR3 sequence (DNA): TGTGCCAGCAGCTTAAACCCGGGGATTATCGGTGGCTACACCTTC. Protein sequence: CASSLNPGIIGGYTF.

This clonotype has just a few counts. This chain uses TRBV4-3 with TRBJ2-3; D gene ambiguous. V was pared by 0 bases and J by 2 bases, with 18 bases between. CDR1 LGHNA and CDR2 YSLEER come from the germline V gene. CDR3 length: 18 amino acids. The CDR3 loop is CASSQEGWGNLDTDTQYF. Written as DNA, the CDR3 is TGCGCCAGCAGCCAAGAAGGTTGGGGAAACCTAGACACAGATACGCAGTATTTT.

The chain combines TRBV7-8 with TRBJ2-1, with D perhaps assigned TRBD1 or TRBD2 (5 bases each). The DNA end is more similar to TRBJ2-7, so the J call may be wrong. The CDR3 has 16 residues. Germline-derived CDR1 and CDR2 are SGHVS and FQNEAQ. For the CDR3, the DNA is TGTGCCAGCAGCTTAGCTGAGGGGCGCGTTAACAATGAGCAGTACTTC. It is translated as CASSLAEGRVNNEQYF.

This clonotype was seen more than once but under ten times. The chain couples TRBV29-1 to TRBJ2-5; D remains unclear. Trimming cost V 0 bases and J 6 bases, with 14 bases left between them. This CDR3 spans 14 amino acids. Germline assignment: CDR1 SQVTM and CDR2 ANQGSEA. The CDR3 DNA sequence: TGCAGCGTTGAAGAAGGAAGGCCCCAGCAGACCCAGTACTTC. Residues: CSVEEGRPQQTQYF.

This clonotype was recorded many times. J is TRBJ2-5 and V is TRBV4-2, with D tentatively TRBD2 (7 bases). CDR3 length: 16 amino acids. The V gene lost 0 bases and the J gene lost 5 bases, with 16 bases spanning the gap. Germline V gives CDR1 LGHNA, CDR2 YNFKEQ. This chain's CDR3 is CASSQDRGAGSETQYF. Here the CDR3 DNA reads TGTGCCAGCAGCCAAGATCGGGGGGCCGGGAGTGAGACCCAGTACTTC.